This is a list of T cell receptor beta chains from one sample in a study of blood T cell repertoires in COVID-19. Clones were read by immunoSEQ multiplex PCR, and TCRdb kept only the in-frame ones, dropping some. The profile shows approximately 140,000 clones, roughly 90% of them singletons. The source material was peripheral blood. The receptors were sampled from a woman aged 55-75 years with active or convalescent COVID-19. CDR3s include the opening cysteine and the closing phenylalanine or tryptophan. A D gene is named only where the DNA matches it firmly. Expanded clones get a size class; other rows say once, few or many, or leave the size out.

CATPSTGGRGETQYF,TGTGCCACCCCGTCCACGGGGGGGCGCGGGGAGACCCAGTACTTC,TRBV3-1/TRBV3-2,TRBJ2-5,TRBD2,NA
CATPSEKLFF,TGTGCCACCCCGAGTGAAAAACTGTTTTTT,TRBV9,TRBJ1-4,NA,NA
CSASGGGPGTEAFF,TGCAGTGCTAGTGGCGGAGGCCCGGGCACTGAAGCTTTCTTT,TRBV20-1,TRBJ1-1,NA,NA
CASSSTGRGVGTEAFF,TGTGCCAGCAGCTCCACCGGGAGGGGAGTCGGCACTGAAGCTTTCTTT,TRBV13,TRBJ1-1,NA,NA
CASSSGLGMYNEQFF,TGTGCCAGCAGCTCCGGACTAGGGATGTACAATGAGCAGTTCTTC,TRBV11-3,TRBJ2-1,TRBD2,NA
CASSYPISGQGSTDTQYF,TGTGCCAGCAGTTACCCCATATCCGGACAGGGGAGCACAGATACGCAGTATTTT,TRBV6-2/TRBV6-3,TRBJ2-3,TRBD1,once
CASSPTSGETQTQYF,TGTGCCAGCAGCCCGACTAGCGGGGAAACTCAGACCCAGTACTTC,TRBV3-1/TRBV3-2,TRBJ2-5,TRBD2,once
CASSRAGNSPLHF,TGTGCCAGCAGCCGAGCGGGGAATTCACCCCTCCACTTT,TRBV27,TRBJ1-6,NA,NA
CASSYTGTGREAFF,TGTGCCAGCAGTTACACCGGGACAGGGCGAGAAGCTTTCTTT,TRBV6-2/TRBV6-3,TRBJ1-1,TRBD1,once
CASSLTDSGANVLTF,TGCGCCAGCAGCTTGACAGATTCTGGGGCCAACGTCCTGACTTTC,TRBV5-1,TRBJ2-6,NA,NA
CASSLARVLIGNTIYF,TGTGCCAGCAGCTTAGCGCGGGTTCTTATTGGAAACACCATATATTTT,TRBV7-2,TRBJ1-3,NA,NA
CASGLGGGAYSYEQYF,TGTGCTAGTGGTTTGGGGGGTGGGGCCTACTCCTACGAGCAGTACTTC,TRBV12-5,TRBJ2-7,NA,NA
CASSWTGREGEQYF,TGTGCCAGCAGCTGGACGGGCAGGGAGGGGGAGCAGTACTTC,TRBV5-6,TRBJ2-7,TRBD2,NA
CASSQTATSGNTIYF,TGTGCCAGCAGCCAAACAGCAACCTCTGGAAACACCATATATTTT,TRBV9,TRBJ1-3,NA,NA
CASSLVQVVDTGELFF,TGTGCCAGCAGCTTAGTGCAGGTGGTGGACACCGGGGAGCTGTTTTTT,TRBV7-2,TRBJ2-2,NA,NA
CASSTRQSTNYGYTF,TGTGCCAGCAGCACCCGACAATCAACTAACTATGGCTACACCTTC,TRBV7-3,TRBJ1-2,NA,NA
CASSVRQGAGYGYTF,TGTGCCAGTAGTGTAAGACAGGGGGCCGGATATGGCTACACCTTC,TRBV19,TRBJ1-2,TRBD1,NA
CASSPSLEATQYF,TGTGCCAGCAGCCCGAGCCTAGAGGCGACCCAGTACTTC,TRBV11-2,TRBJ2-5,NA,NA
CASSVGGQLQETQYF,TGTGCCAGCAGCGTGGGCGGGCAACTCCAAGAGACCCAGTACTTC,TRBV9,TRBJ2-5,NA,NA
CASDSGDTDTQYF,TGTGCCAGTGACAGCGGGGACACAGATACGCAGTATTTT,TRBV19,TRBJ2-3,TRBD2,NA
CAISDTQGRTEAFF,TGTGCCATCAGCGATACACAGGGGCGCACTGAAGCTTTCTTT,TRBV10-3,TRBJ1-1,TRBD1,NA
CASSPDRLRGYTF,TGCGCCAGCAGCCCGGACAGGCTACGTGGCTACACCTTC,TRBV5-1,TRBJ1-2,TRBD1,once
CATSDLAGPGYGYTF,TGTGCCACCAGTGATTTGGCGGGCCCGGGCTATGGCTACACCTTC,TRBV24-1,TRBJ1-2,NA,few
CASSKGDRETYEQYF,TGTGCCAGCAGCAAGGGGGACAGGGAAACCTACGAGCAGTACTTC,TRBV6-2/TRBV6-3,TRBJ2-7,TRBD1,once
CASSARQGADTGELFF,TGTGCCAGCAGCGCAAGACAGGGGGCAGACACCGGGGAGCTGTTTTTT,TRBV5-5,TRBJ2-2,TRBD1,NA
CASSPPSGLNTEAFF,TGTGCCAGCTCACCACCGTCAGGGTTGAACACTGAAGCTTTCTTT,TRBV18,TRBJ1-1,NA,NA
CASSQLGGTGFEQYF,TGCGCCAGCAGCCAGTTAGGGGGGACAGGGTTCGAGCAGTACTTC,TRBV4-3,TRBJ2-7,TRBD1,NA
CASSLELSGNYGYTF,TGTGCCAGCAGCTTAGAACTTTCGGGGAACTATGGCTACACCTTC,TRBV7-2,TRBJ1-2,NA,NA
CASSLDPGATDTQYF,TGCGCCAGCAGCTTGGATCCAGGGGCCACAGATACGCAGTATTTT,TRBV5-1,TRBJ2-3,NA,NA
CASSSQVLYGYTF,TGTGCCAGTAGTAGTCAGGTCCTCTATGGCTACACCTTC,TRBV19,TRBJ1-2,NA,once
CASSRQGQGFNEQFF,TGTGCCAGCAGCAGACAGGGACAGGGGTTTAATGAGCAGTTCTTC,TRBV7-9,TRBJ2-1,TRBD1,NA
CASSLVFERQETQYF,TGTGCCAGCAGCTTAGTCTTCGAGCGCCAAGAGACCCAGTACTTC,TRBV11-2,TRBJ2-5,NA,NA
CASSVLGGNTGELFF,TGTGCCAGCAGCGTACTGGGGGGGAACACCGGGGAGCTGTTTTTT,TRBV9,TRBJ2-2,NA,NA
CASSLLENEKLFF,TGTGCCAGCAGCTTGCTGGAGAATGAAAAACTGTTTTTT,TRBV5-6,TRBJ1-4,NA,NA
CASSESLGDNEKLFF,TGCGCCAGCAGTGAGTCGTTGGGAGATAATGAAAAACTGTTTTTT,TRBV10-1,TRBJ1-4,NA,NA
CASSLTGGGNTIYF,TGTGCCAGCAGTCTCACAGGGGGAGGAAACACCATATATTTT,TRBV6-6,TRBJ1-3,TRBD1,once
CASSHTKRGSNQPQHF,TGTGCCAGCAGCCATACAAAGAGGGGGAGCAATCAGCCCCAGCATTTT,TRBV21-1,TRBJ1-5,NA,NA
CASNPSGGPDTQYF,TGTGCCAGCAACCCTAGCGGGGGCCCAGATACGCAGTATTTT,TRBV6-2/TRBV6-3,TRBJ2-3,TRBD2,NA
CASSRTGGGRGNTIYF,TGTGCCAGCAGCCGGACAGGCGGCGGAAGGGGAAACACCATATATTTT,TRBV5-4,TRBJ1-3,TRBD1,NA
CASSATGGKQPQHF,TGTGCCAGTAGTGCAACAGGGGGCAAACAGCCCCAGCATTTT,TRBV19,TRBJ1-5,TRBD1,NA